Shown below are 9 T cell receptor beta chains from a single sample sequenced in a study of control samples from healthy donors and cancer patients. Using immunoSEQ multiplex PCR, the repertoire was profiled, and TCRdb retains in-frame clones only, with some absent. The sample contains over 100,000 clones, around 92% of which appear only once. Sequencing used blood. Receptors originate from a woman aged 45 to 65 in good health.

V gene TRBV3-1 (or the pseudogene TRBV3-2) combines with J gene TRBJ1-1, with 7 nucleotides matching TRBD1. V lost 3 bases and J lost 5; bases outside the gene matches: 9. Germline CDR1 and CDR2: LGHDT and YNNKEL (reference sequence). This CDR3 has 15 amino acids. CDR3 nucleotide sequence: TGTGCCAGCAGCCACTCCGGGAGGGGGCGGACTGAAGCTTTCTTT. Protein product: CASSHSGRGRTEAFF.

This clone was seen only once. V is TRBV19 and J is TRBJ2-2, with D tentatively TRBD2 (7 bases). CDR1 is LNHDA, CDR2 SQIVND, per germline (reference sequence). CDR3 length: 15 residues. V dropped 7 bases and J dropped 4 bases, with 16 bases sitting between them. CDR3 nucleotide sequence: TGTGCCAGTACCGGGGGGCTAGCTAGCACCGGGGAGCTGTTTTTT. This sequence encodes CASTGGLASTGELFF. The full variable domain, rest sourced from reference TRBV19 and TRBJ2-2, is DGGITQSPKYLFRKEGQNVTLSCEQNLNHDAMYWYRQDPGQGLRLIYYSQIVNDFQKGDIAEGYSVSREKKESFPLTVTSAQKNPTAFYLCASTGGLASTGELFFGEGSRLTVL.

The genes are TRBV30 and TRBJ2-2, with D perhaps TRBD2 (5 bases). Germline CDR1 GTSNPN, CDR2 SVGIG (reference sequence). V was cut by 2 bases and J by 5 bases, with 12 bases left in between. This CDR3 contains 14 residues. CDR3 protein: CAWSSGVGTGELFF. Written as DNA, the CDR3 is TGTGCCTGGAGTTCCGGGGTCGGGACCGGGGAGCTGTTTTTT.

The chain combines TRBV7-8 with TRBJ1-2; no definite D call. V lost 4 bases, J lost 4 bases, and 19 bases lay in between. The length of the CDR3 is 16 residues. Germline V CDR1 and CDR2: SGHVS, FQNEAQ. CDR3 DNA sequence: TGTGCCAGCAGCTACTCTCTCCGGGAGGCGGGCTATGGCTACACCTTC. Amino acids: CASSYSLREAGYGYTF.

The CDR3 nucleotides read TGCGCCAGCAGCCAAGGTTTTCTGTTCTCGGGAAACACCATATATTTT. Amino acids: CASSQGFLFSGNTIYF. The chain couples TRBV4-1 to TRBJ1-3, with D hard to call. V lost 1 base and J lost 4, with 14 bases in between. The CDR3 is made up of 16 amino acids. Per germline, CDR1 MGHRA and CDR2 YSYEKL.

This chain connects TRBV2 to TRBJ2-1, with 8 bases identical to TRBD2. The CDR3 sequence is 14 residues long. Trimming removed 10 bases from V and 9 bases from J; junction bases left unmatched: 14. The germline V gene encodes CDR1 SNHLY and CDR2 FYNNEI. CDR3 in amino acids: CATHSGLGLGEQFF. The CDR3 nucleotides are TGTGCCACCCACTCGGGACTAGGATTGGGTGAGCAGTTCTTC.

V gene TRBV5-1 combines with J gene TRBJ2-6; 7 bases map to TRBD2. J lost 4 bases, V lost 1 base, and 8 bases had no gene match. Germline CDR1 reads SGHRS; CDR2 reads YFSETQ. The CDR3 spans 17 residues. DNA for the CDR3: TGCGCCAGCAGCTTGAGGGGACTAAGGTCCGGGGCCAACGTCCTGACTTTC. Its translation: CASSLRGLRSGANVLTF.

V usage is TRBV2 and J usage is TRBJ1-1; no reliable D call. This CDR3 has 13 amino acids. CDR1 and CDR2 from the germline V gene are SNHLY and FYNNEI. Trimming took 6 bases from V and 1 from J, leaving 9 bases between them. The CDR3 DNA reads TGTGCCAGCAGGGCATGGGGGAACACTGAAGCTTTCTTT. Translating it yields CASRAWGNTEAFF.

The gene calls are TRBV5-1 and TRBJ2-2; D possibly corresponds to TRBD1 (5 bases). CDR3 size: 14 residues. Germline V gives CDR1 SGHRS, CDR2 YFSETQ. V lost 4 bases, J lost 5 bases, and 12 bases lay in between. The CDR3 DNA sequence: TGCGCCAGCAGCGCTCAGGGTGGAACCGGGGAGCTGTTTTTT. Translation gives CASSAQGGTGELFF.